This TCR beta chain is drawn from a study of post-analysis software for immune sequencing data. The study, taken as a whole, reports: About 5 TRBV segments (TRBV5-6, TRBV5-1 and TRBV20-1 among them) occurred more frequently in patients than in controls.

The germline CDR1 and CDR2 sequences are ENHRY and SYGVKD. The CDR3 covers 14 residues. With 4 bases removed from V and 11 bases from J, the gap between germline ends came to 20 bases. Of note for this clonotype: The antigen remains unidentified.

Incorporated into the TCR beta cDNA libraries were unique molecular identifiers, which served to reduce PCR and sequencing biases. TCRdb reanalysed the PCR reads using MiXCR and keeps one entry per CDR3 protein. Of hundreds of thousands of distinct CDR3 sequences in the sample, about 60% are singletons; the top ten hold 10% to 12%. The receptor was derived from a girl aged 2-15 years with multiple sclerosis. The rearrangement joins TRBV10-3 to TRBJ2-5; D is perhaps TRBD1 (6 bases). The sample taken for sequencing was blood. This chain's CDR3 is CAISGGHSQGEQYF. CDR3 in DNA: TGTGCCATCAGTGGGGGGCACAGTCAAGGAGAGCAGTACTTC.